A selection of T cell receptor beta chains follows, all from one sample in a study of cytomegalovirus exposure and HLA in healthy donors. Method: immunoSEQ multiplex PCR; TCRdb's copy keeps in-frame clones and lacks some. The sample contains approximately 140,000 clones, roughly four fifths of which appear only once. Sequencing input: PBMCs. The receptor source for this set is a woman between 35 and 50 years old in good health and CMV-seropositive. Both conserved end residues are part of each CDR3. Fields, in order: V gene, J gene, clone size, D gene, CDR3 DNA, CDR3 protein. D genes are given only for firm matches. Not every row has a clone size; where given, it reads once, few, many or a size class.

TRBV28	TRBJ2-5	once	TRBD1	TGTGCCAGCAGCATACCTGGACAGGGATTACAAGAGACCCAGTACTTC	CASSIPGQGLQETQYF
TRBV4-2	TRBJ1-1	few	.	TGTGCCAGCAGCCAAGATGGGAGGGACACTGAAGCTTTCTTT	CASSQDGRDTEAFF
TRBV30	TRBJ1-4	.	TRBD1	TGTGCCTGGACGATACAGGGGTATAATGAAAAACTGTTTTTT	CAWTIQGYNEKLFF
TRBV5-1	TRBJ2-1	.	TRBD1	TGCGCCAGCAGCACACCTCAAACGGGACAGGACTACAATGAGCAGTTCTTC	CASSTPQTGQDYNEQFF
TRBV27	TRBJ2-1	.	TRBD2	TGTGCCAGCAGGCCCAGCGGGGATTACAATGAGCAGTTCTTC	CASRPSGDYNEQFF
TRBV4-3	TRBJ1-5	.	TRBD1	TGCGCCAGCAGCCCACCGGGGACAGGGGCCTTTAGCAATCAGCCCCAGCATTTT	CASSPPGTGAFSNQPQHF
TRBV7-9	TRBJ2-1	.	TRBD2	TGTTCCAGCAGCCCCCCCGGACTAGCGGGACCGCGAGACAATGAGCAGTTCTTC	CSSSPPGLAGPRDNEQFF
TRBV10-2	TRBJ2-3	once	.	TGCGCCAGCAGTGAACCCTCCGGCGGCAGGGGTCCCGATACGCAGTATTTT	CASSEPSGGRGPDTQYF
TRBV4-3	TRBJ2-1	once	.	TGCGCCAGCAGCCAAGCTGCTGGGGGGGCTGGTGAGCAGTTCTTC	CASSQAAGGAGEQFF
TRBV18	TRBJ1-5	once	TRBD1	TGTGCCAGCTCACCTGGGACAGGGAGTAATCAGCCCCAGCATTTT	CASSPGTGSNQPQHF
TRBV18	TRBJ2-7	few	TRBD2	TGTGCCAGCTCTCAAGATAGCGGGAGCTACTACGAGCAGTACTTC	CASSQDSGSYYEQYF
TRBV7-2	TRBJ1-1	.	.	TGTGCCAGCAGCATACAGGGTTCGAGCACTGAAGCTTTCTTT	CASSIQGSSTEAFF
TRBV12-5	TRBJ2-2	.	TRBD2	TGTGCTAGTGGAGAACTAGCGGCTACGAACACCGGGGAGCTGTTTTTT	CASGELAATNTGELFF
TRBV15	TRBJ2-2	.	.	TGTGCCACCAGCAGAGATTCGACTGTGGCGTCCGTGGAGCTGTTTTTT	CATSRDSTVASVELFF
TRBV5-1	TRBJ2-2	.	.	TGCGCCAGCAGCTTGGAAGCGTCGGGGGTCGGGGAGCTGTTTTTT	CASSLEASGVGELFF
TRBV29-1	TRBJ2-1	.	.	TGCAGCGTTGAGGCGGTATCTTACAATGAGCAGTTCTTC	CSVEAVSYNEQFF
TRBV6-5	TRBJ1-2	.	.	TGTGCCAGCATGGGAGCCAACTATGGCTACACCTTC	CASMGANYGYTF
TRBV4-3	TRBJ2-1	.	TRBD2	TGCGCCAGCAGCCAACCTAGCGGGGAAGGGCAGTTCTTC	CASSQPSGEGQFF
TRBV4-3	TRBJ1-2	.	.	TGCGCCAGCAGCCAAGTTAGCGGGGGGCGCGGGGATGGCTACACCTTC	CASSQVSGGRGDGYTF
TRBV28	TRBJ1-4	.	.	TGTGCCAGCAGCAACAGGGCAACTAATGAAAAACTGTTTTTT	CASSNRATNEKLFF
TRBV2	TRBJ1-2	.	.	TGTGCCAGCAGTTTCCTTTCGACGGCCCTCGGAGGCCACACCTTC	CASSFLSTALGGHTF
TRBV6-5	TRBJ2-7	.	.	TGTGCCAGCAGTTACTCGATTTTAGGCAGCGCCTACGAGCAGTACTTC	CASSYSILGSAYEQYF
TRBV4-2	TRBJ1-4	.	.	TGTGCCAGCAGCCAAGATCCCAGGGCTAGGAGAACTAATGAAAAACTGTTTTTT	CASSQDPRARRTNEKLFF
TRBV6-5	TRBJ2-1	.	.	TGTGCCAGCAGTTACTCGCGGGCCATCGGCAATGAGCAGTTCTTC	CASSYSRAIGNEQFF
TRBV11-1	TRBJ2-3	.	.	TGTGCCAGCGAGACGACAGTGGCTGATACGCAGTATTTT	CASETTVADTQYF
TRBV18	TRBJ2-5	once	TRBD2	TGTGCCAGCTCACCACCGTCAGCGGGAGACCAAGAGACCCAGTACTTC	CASSPPSAGDQETQYF
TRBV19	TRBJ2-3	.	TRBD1	TGTGCCAGTAGTGTCACGGGGGGACAGGGGACAGATACGCAGTATTTT	CASSVTGGQGTDTQYF
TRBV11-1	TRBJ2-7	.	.	TGTGCCAGCAGCTTTATGAGGTACTCCTACGAGCAGTACTTC	CASSFMRYSYEQYF
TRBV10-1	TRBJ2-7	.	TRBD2	TGCGCCAGCAGTGAGTCTGCAGGACAGATAACTAGCGGGAGAGACGAGCAGTACTTC	CASSESAGQITSGRDEQYF
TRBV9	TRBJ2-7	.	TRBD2	TGTGCCAGCAGCGCCTTTAGCGGGAGCGGGTACGAGCAGTACTTC	CASSAFSGSGYEQYF
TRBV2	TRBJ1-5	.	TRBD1	TGTGCCAGCAGCAGACAGGGGATAAGCAATCAGCCCCAGCATTTT	CASSRQGISNQPQHF
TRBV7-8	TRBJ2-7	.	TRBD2	TGTGCCAGCAGCCGGGACTATAGCTCCTACGAGCAGTACTTC	CASSRDYSSYEQYF
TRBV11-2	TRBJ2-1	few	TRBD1	TGTGCCAGCAGCTTAGCACTGGACAGGGGGAATGAGCAGTTCTTC	CASSLALDRGNEQFF
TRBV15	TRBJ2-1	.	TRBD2	TGTGCCACCAGCAGAGAACTAGCGGGGGGGCTTAATGAGCAGTTCTTC	CATSRELAGGLNEQFF
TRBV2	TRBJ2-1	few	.	TGTGCCAGCAGTGCAACGGGGGCCTACAATGAGCAGTTCTTC	CASSATGAYNEQFF
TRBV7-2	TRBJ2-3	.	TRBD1	TGTGCCAGCAGCTTACAGGGGGCGGGCACAGATACGCAGTATTTT	CASSLQGAGTDTQYF
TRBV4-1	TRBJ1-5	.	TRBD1	TGCGCCAGCAGCCAAGTGACAGGGAGTAATCAGCCCCAGCATTTT	CASSQVTGSNQPQHF
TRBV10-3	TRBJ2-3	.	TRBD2	TGTGCCATCAGGGCACTAGCGGTCGACACAGATACGCAGTATTTT	CAIRALAVDTDTQYF
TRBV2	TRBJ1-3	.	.	TGTGCCAGCAGTGAAACAGTCCGGGGCTCTGGAAACACCATATATTTT	CASSETVRGSGNTIYF
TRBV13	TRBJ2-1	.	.	TGTGCCAGCAGCCTTGAAGGGGATGAGCAGTTCTTC	CASSLEGDEQFF
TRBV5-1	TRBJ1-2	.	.	TGCGCCAGCAGGAGAACAGAGCTACACTATGGCTACACCTTC	CASRRTELHYGYTF
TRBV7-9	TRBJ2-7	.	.	TGTGCCAGCAGCGAAATACTGGTGGGAGTCTACGAGCAGTACTTC	CASSEILVGVYEQYF
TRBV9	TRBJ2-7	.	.	TGTGCCAGCAGCGTAGGGGCAGGGGTAGCCTACGAGCAGTACTTC	CASSVGAGVAYEQYF
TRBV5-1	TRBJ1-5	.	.	TGCGCCAGCAGCTTGGAGGGGGTGGACCAGCCCCAGCATTTT	CASSLEGVDQPQHF
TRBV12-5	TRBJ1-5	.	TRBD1	TGTGCTAGTGGTTTGACAAATCAGGGGGCCCATCAGCCCCAGCATTTT	CASGLTNQGAHQPQHF
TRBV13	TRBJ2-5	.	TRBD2	TGTGCCAGCAGCCTCGGACTAGCGGAGGGGGGGGAGACCCAGTACTTC	CASSLGLAEGGETQYF